The clone carrying this T cell receptor (beta chain) was detected many times. Its antigen remains unidentified. Ophthalmopathy cases scored 3 or more on the Clinical Activity Score and 4 or more on NOSPECS grade, with duration below 3 months. Each diagnosis was grounded in clinical symptoms, serum thyroxine and TRAb, thyroid ultrasound, and orbital computed tomography. The data belong to a study of T cells in Graves' hyperthyroidism and ophthalmopathy. Study-level results: Most thyroid clonotypes with frequency above 0.001 were detected in blood. A 13 V-J signature model discriminated ophthalmopathy versus stable hyperthyroidism.

Amplification yielded TCR beta CDR3 regions, with RNA transcripts as the source. RT-PCR in the first round (using the HTBI primer set) targeted the TCR CDR3. Each CDR3 protein is one row after TCRdb ran MiXCR on the multiplex PCR reads. In the table there are 490,000 or so distinct CDR3 sequences, roughly 22% of which are singletons. CDR3 length equals 13 residues. The V end was cut by 6 bases, the J end by 2 bases, with 10 bases between. Sequenced: blood. The receptor's source is a woman in her 70s with Graves' ophthalmopathy. The rearrangement links TRBV12-3 or TRBV12-4 to TRBJ1-2; perhaps TRBD1 as D (6 bases). The CDR3 sequence is CASRIRGNYGYTF. The CDR3 DNA sequence: TGTGCCAGCAGAATCAGGGGAAACTATGGCTACACCTTC.